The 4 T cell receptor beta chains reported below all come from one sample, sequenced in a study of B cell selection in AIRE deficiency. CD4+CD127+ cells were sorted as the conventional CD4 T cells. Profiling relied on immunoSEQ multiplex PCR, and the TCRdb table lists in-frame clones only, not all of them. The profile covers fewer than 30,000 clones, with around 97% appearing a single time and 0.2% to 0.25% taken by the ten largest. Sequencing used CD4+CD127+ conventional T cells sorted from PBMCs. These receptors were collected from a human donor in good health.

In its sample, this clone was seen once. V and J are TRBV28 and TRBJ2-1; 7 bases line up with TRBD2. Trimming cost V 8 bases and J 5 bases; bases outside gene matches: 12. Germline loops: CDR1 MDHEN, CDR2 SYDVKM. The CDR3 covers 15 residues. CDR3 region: CASDSRGRGHNEQFF. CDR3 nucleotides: TGTGCCAGCGACTCCCGGGGGAGGGGCCACAATGAGCAGTTCTTC.

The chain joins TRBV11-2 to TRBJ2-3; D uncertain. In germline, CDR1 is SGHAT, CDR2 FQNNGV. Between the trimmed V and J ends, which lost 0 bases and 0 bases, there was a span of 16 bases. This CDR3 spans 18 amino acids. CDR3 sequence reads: CASSLEVLSRPSTDTQYF. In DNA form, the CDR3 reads TGTGCCAGCAGCTTAGAGGTCTTGAGCAGACCGAGCACAGATACGCAGTATTTT.

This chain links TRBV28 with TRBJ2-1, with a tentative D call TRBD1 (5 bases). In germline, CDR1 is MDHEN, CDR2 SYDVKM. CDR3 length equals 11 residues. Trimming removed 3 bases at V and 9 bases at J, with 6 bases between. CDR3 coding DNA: TGTGCCAGCAGTTTTAGGGGTGAGCAGTTCTTC. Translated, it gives CASSFRGEQFF.

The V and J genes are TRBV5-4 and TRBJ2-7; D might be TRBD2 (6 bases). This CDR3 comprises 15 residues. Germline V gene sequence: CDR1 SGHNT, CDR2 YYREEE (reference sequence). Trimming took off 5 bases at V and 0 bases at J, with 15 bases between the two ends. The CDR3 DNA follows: TGTGCCAGCAGTTCGACTAGACTCCACTCCTACGAGCAGTACTTC. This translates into CASSSTRLHSYEQYF.